A selection of T cell receptor beta chains follows, all from one sample in a study of blood T cell repertoires in COVID-19. Some clones are missing from TCRdb's copy, which holds only in-frame ones; the method was immunoSEQ multiplex PCR. The profile shows some 240,000 clones, roughly 85% of them singletons. Sequenced: peripheral blood. Receptor source: a woman in her sixties or seventies with COVID-19, enrolled during active disease. Both conserved end residues are part of each CDR3. The D gene is left open where the match is weak. Clone size appears in some rows only: once, few, many, or a class for an expanded clone.

J gene	clone size	V gene	D gene	CDR3 protein	CDR3 DNA
TRBJ2-6	-	TRBV7-2	-	CASSLPPGSGANVLTF	TGTGCCAGCAGCTTACCCCCGGGGTCTGGGGCCAACGTCCTGACTTTC
TRBJ2-1	few	TRBV6-5	TRBD2	CASSYAQTSGGKQFF	TGTGCCAGCAGTTACGCCCAAACTAGCGGCGGTAAGCAGTTCTTC
TRBJ1-1	-	TRBV7-2	TRBD1	CASSLRPGQGGTEAFF	TGTGCCAGCAGCCTTCGACCTGGACAGGGCGGAACTGAAGCTTTCTTT
TRBJ1-2	-	TRBV6-1	TRBD1	CASSEAGTGGYGYTF	TGTGCCAGCAGTGAGGCGGGGACAGGGGGTTATGGCTACACCTTC
TRBJ2-7	-	TRBV30	TRBD1	CAWSVIVRGRYEQYF	TGTGCCTGGAGTGTAATTGTTAGGGGGCGGTACGAGCAGTACTTC
TRBJ2-7	-	TRBV3-1/TRBV3-2	-	CASSQDSRLSYEQYF	TGTGCCAGCAGCCAAGATAGCAGACTCTCCTACGAGCAGTACTTC
TRBJ2-7	-	TRBV27	-	CASSLAGRYEQYF	TGTGCCAGCAGTTTAGCAGGGAGGTACGAGCAGTACTTC
TRBJ1-5	many	TRBV6-2/TRBV6-3	TRBD1	CASSDRGFWPQHF	TGTGCCAGCAGCGACAGGGGATTTTGGCCCCAGCATTTT
TRBJ1-2	once	TRBV4-2	TRBD1	CASSQETGTDRYGYTF	TGTGCCAGCAGCCAAGAAACCGGGACAGACCGCTATGGCTACACCTTC
TRBJ1-4	-	TRBV19	-	CASSMRLGAYNEKLFF	TGTGCCAGTAGTATGAGGCTGGGTGCCTATAATGAAAAACTGTTTTTT
TRBJ2-7	-	TRBV4-1	TRBD1	CASSRQTGTVSYEQYF	TGCGCCAGCAGCCGCCAAACAGGGACAGTGAGTTACGAGCAGTACTTC